The text below deals with one TCR beta chain. Its antigen is still unknown. The length of the CDR3 is 16 residues. V shed 3 bases and J 1 base; nucleotides not matched to a gene: 5. Germline CDR1 is SGHKS and CDR2 is YYEKEE (reference sequence). The sample is drawn from a study of cytotoxic CD8 clonotypes in ibrutinib-treated CLL. General study results and limits: Higher clonality was seen at ibrutinib response and a return toward baseline at progression.

Profiled with immunoSEQ multiplex PCR; TCRdb holds only in-frame clones, not every one. This table holds 160,000 or so clones, roughly 77% found once. Genomic DNA (around 2 micrograms) was obtained from cryopreserved PBMCs for construction of TCR beta libraries. The chain joins TRBV5-5 to TRBJ2-2, with 8 bases lining up with TRBD1. This specimen consisted of PBMCs, obtained after 12 months of ibrutinib treatment. The source of this sequence is a human donor with chronic lymphocytic leukemia. The CDR3 DNA reads as TGTGCCAGCAGCTCCGGACAGGGTTTGAACACCGGGGAGCTGTTTTTT. Translating gives CASSSGQGLNTGELFF.